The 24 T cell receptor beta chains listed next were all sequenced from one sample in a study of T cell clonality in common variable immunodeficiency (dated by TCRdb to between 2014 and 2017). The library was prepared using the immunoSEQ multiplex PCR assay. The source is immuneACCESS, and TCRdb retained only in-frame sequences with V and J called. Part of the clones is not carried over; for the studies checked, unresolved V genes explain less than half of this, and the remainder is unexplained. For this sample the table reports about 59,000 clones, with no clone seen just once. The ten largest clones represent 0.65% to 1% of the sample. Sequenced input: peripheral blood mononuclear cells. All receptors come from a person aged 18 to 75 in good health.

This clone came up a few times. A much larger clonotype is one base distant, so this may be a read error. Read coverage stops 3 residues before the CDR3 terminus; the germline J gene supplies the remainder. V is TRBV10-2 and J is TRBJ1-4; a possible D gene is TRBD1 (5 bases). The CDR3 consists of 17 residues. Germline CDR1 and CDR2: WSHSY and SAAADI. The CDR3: CASRPKTATSGANVLFF. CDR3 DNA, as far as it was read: TGCGCCAGCAGGCCCAAGACAGCGACCTCTGGGGCCAACGTA.

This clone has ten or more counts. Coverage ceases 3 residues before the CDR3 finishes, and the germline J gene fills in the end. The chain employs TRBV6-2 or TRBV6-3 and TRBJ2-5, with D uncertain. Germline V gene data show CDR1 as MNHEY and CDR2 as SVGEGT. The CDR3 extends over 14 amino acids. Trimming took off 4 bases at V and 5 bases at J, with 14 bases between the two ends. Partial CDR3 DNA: TGTGCCAGCAGTTCGGCCACTCAAGGGGAGACC. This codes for CASSSATQGET. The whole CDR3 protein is CASSSATQGETQYF.

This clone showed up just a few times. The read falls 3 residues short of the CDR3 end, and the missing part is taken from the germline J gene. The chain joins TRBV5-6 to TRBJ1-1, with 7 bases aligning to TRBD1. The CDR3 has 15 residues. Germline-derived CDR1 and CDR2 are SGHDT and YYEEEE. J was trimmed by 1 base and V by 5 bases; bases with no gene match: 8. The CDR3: CASSRRTGRNTEAFF. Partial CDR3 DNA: TGTGCCAGCAGTCGAAGGACAGGACGGAACACTGAA.

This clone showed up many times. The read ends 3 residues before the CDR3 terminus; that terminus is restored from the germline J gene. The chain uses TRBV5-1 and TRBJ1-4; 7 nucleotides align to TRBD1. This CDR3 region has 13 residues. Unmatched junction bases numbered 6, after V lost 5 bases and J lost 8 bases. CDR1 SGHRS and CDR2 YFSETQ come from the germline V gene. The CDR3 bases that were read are TGCGCCAGCAGGACAGAGGGGGCCGAAAAA. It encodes CASRTEGAEK. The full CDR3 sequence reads CASRTEGAEKLFF.

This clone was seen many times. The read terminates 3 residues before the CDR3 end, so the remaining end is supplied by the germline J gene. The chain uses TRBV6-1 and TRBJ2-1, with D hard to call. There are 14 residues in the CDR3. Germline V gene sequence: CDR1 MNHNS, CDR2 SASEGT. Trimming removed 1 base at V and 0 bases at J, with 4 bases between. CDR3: CASSEGPSYNEQFF. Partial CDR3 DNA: TGTGCCAGCAGTGAAGGGCCCTCCTACAATGAG.

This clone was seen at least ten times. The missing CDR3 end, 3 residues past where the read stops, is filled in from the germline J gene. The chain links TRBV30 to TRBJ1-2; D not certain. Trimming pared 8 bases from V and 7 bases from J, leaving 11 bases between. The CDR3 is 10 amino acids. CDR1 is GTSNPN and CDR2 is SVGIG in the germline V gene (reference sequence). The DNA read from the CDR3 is TGTGCCAGGCGACAAGGTGGC. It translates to CARRQGG. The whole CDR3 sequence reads CARRQGGYTF. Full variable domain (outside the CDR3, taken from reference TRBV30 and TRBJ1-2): SQTIHQWPATLVQPVGSPLSLECTVEGTSNPNLYWYRQAAGRGLQLLFYSVGIGQISSEVPQNLSASRPQDRQFILSSKKLLLSDSGFYLCARRQGGYTFGSGTRLTVV.

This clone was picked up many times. CDR3 DNA (partial): TGTGCCTGGAGTGTAGGTGGGCCCCGCTATGGC. Protein: CAWSVGGPRYG. The full CDR3 protein reads CAWSVGGPRYGYTF. This sequence joins TRBV30 and TRBJ1-2; D unresolved. The read falls 3 residues short of the CDR3 end, and the missing part is taken from the germline J gene. CDR3 size: 14 residues. Germline V gives CDR1 GTSNPN, CDR2 SVGIG (reference sequence). V shed 0 bases and J shed 4 bases, with 12 bases lying between them.

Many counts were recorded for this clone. CDR3 DNA, as far as it was read: TGTGCCAGCAGCTTGTTCGGGGGTGGC. Its protein product is CASSLFGGG. In full, the CDR3 reads CASSLFGGGYTF. The rearrangement joins TRBV7-2 to TRBJ1-2, with a weak D call TRBD1 (5 bases). The CDR3 extends 3 residues past the end of the read, so its final part is completed from the germline J gene. Trimming stripped 3 bases from V and 7 bases from J, with 9 bases between. In germline, CDR1 is SGHTA, CDR2 FQGNSA. The CDR3 is 12 amino acids.

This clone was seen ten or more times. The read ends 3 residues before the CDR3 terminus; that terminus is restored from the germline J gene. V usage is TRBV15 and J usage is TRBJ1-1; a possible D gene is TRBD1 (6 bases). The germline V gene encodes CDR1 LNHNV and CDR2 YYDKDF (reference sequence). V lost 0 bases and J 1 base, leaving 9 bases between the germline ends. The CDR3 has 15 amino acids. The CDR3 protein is CATSRDQGGNTEAFF. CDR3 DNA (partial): TGTGCCACCAGCAGAGATCAAGGGGGGAACACTGAA.

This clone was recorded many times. CDR3 residues: CAIRDRENYGYTF. The CDR3 DNA, read in part, is TGTGCCATCAGAGACAGGGAAAACTATGGC. The chain is built from TRBV10-3 and TRBJ1-2; TRBD1 matches 7 bases. The CDR3 is cut off 3 residues early in the read; its end comes from the germline J gene. Germline-derived CDR1 and CDR2 are ENHRY and SYGVKD. The CDR3 has 13 residues. Trimming removed 6 bases from V and 2 bases from J; junction bases left unmatched: 3.

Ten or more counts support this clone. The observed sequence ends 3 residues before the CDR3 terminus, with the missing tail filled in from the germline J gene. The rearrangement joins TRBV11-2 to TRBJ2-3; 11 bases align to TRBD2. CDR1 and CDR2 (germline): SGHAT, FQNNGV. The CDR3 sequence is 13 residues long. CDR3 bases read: TGTGCCAGCAGCTTAGGACTAGCGGGGACG. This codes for CASSLGLAGT. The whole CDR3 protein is CASSLGLAGTQYF.

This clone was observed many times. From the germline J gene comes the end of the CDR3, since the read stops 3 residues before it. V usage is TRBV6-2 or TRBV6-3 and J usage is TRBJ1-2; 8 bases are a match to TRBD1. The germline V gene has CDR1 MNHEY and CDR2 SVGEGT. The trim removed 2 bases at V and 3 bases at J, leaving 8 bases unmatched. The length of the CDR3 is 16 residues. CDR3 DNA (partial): TGTGCCAGCAGTTACCCCCCAGGGACAGGAGACTATGGC. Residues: CASSYPPGTGDYG. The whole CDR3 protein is CASSYPPGTGDYGYTF.

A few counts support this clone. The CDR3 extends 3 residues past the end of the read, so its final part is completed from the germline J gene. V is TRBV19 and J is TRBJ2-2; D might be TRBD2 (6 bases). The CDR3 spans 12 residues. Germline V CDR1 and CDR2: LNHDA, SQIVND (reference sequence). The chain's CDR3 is CASKRWDSPLFF. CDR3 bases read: TGTGCCAGTAAAAGGTGGGACTCACCG.

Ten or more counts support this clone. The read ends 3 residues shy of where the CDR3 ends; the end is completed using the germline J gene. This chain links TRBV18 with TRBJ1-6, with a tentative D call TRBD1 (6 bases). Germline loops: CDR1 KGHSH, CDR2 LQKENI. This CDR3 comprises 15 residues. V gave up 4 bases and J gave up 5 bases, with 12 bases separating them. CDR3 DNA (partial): TGTGCCAGCTCACGCACGGGACAAGATAATTCACCC. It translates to CASSRTGQDNSP. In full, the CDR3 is CASSRTGQDNSPLHF. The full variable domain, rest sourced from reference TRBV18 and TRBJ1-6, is NAGVMQNPRHLVRRRGQEARLRCSPMKGHSHVYWYRQLPEEGLKFMVYLQKENIIDESGMPKERFSAEFPKEGPSILRIQQVVRGDSAAYFCASSRTGQDNSPLHFGNGTRLTVT.

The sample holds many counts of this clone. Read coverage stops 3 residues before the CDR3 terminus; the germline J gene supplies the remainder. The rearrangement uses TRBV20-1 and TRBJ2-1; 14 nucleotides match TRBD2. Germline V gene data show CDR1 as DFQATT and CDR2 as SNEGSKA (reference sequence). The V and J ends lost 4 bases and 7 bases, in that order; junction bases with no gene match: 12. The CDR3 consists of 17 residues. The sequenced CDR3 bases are TGCAGTGCTACCGAGTGGGGACTAGCGGGAGAAAGTAATGAG. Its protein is CSATEWGLAGESNE. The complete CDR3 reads CSATEWGLAGESNEQFF.

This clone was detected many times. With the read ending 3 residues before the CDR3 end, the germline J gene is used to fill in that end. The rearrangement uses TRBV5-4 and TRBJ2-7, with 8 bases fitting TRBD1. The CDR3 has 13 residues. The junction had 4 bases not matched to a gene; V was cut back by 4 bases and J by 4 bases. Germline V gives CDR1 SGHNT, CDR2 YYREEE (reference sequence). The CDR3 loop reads CASSRDRPYEQYF. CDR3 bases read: TGTGCCAGCAGCCGGGACAGGCCATACGAG.

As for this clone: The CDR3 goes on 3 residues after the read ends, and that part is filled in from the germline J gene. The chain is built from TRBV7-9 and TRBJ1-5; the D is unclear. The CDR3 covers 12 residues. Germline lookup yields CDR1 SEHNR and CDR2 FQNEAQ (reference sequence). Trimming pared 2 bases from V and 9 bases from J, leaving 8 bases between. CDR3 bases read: TGTGCCAGCAGCTTAAGTACTGGGCCC. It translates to CASSLSTGP. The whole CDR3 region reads CASSLSTGPQHF.

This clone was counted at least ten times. The CDR3 spells CASSLTRGYTF. The CDR3 bases that were read are TGTGCCAGCAGTCTAACCAGGGGC. The V and J genes are TRBV2 and TRBJ1-2; D is ambiguous. The observed sequence ends 3 residues before the CDR3 terminus, with the missing tail filled in from the germline J gene. CDR1 and CDR2 (germline): SNHLY, FYNNEI. The CDR3 loop spans 11 amino acids.

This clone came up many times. The CDR3: CASSAGTSPPDTQYF. Incomplete CDR3 DNA: TGTGCCAGCAGCGCCGGGACTAGCCCCCCAGATACG. The chain uses TRBV9 and TRBJ2-3, with 9 bases that match TRBD2. The CDR3 end lies 3 residues beyond the end of the read and is filled in from the germline J gene. The CDR3 contains 15 residues. Germline CDR1 reads SGDLS; CDR2 reads YYNGEE. Trimming cost V 3 bases and J 4 bases; bases outside gene matches: 6.

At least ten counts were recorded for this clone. The covered CDR3 bases are TGCGCCAGCAGCTTGGAGCGGGAGGGGACAGATACG. This translates into CASSLEREGTDT. The full CDR3 protein is CASSLEREGTDTQYF. The rearrangement uses TRBV5-1 and TRBJ2-3; 10 nucleotides agree with TRBD2. The read terminates 3 residues before the CDR3 end, so the remaining end is supplied by the germline J gene. The CDR3 sequence is 15 residues long. Germline V lookup: CDR1 SGHRS, CDR2 YFSETQ. Unmatched junction bases numbered 1, after V lost 0 bases and J lost 3 bases. The full variable domain, rest sourced from reference TRBV5-1 and TRBJ2-3, is KAGVTQTPRYLIKTRGQQVTLSCSPISGHRSVSWYQQTPGQGLQFLFEYFSETQRNKGNFPGRFSGRQFSNSRSEMNVSTLELGDSALYLCASSLEREGTDTQYFGPGTRLTVL.

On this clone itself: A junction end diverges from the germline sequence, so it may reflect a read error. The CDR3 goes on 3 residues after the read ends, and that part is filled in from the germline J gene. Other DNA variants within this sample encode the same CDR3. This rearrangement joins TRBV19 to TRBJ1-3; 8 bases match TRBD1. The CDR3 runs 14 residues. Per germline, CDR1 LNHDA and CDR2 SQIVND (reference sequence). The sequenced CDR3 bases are TGTGCCAGTAGATGGGGGACAGGTGGAAACACT. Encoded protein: CASRWGTGGNT. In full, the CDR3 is CASRWGTGGNTIYF.

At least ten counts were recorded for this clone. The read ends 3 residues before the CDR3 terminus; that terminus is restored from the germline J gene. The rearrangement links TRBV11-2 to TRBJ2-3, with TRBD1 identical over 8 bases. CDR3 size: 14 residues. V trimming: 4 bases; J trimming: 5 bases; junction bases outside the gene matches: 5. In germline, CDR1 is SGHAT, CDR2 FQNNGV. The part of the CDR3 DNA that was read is TGTGCCAGCAGCTCGGACAGGGAAGGAGATACG. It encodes CASSSDREGDT. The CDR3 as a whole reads CASSSDREGDTQYF. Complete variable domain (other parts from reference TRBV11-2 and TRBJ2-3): EAGVAQSPRYKIIEKRQSVAFWCNPISGHATLYWYQQILGQGPKLLIQFQNNGVVDDSQLPKDRFSAERLKGVDSTLKIQPAKLEDSAVYLCASSSDREGDTQYFGPGTRLTVL.

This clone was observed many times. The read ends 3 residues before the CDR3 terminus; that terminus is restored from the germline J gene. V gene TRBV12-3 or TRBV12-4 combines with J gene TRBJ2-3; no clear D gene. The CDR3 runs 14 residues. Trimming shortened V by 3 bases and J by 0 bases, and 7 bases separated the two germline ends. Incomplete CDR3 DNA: TGTGCCAGCAGTTTTAGTACTAGCACAGATACG. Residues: CASSFSTSTDT. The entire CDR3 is CASSFSTSTDTQYF.

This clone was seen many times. The CDR3 reads CASSLKGEKLFF. The CDR3 DNA, read in part, is TGTGCCAGCTCACTAAAGGGTGAAAAA. The rearrangement links TRBV18 to TRBJ1-4; D ambiguous. The read ends 3 residues shy of where the CDR3 ends; the end is completed using the germline J gene. Trimming stripped 4 bases from V and 7 bases from J, with 7 bases between. Germline V lookup: CDR1 KGHSH, CDR2 LQKENI. The CDR3 is 12 amino acids. Full variable domain (rest looked up from reference TRBV18 and TRBJ1-4): NAGVMQNPRHLVRRRGQEARLRCSPMKGHSHVYWYRQLPEEGLKFMVYLQKENIIDESGMPKERFSAEFPKEGPSILRIQQVVRGDSAAYFCASSLKGEKLFFGSGTQLSVL.